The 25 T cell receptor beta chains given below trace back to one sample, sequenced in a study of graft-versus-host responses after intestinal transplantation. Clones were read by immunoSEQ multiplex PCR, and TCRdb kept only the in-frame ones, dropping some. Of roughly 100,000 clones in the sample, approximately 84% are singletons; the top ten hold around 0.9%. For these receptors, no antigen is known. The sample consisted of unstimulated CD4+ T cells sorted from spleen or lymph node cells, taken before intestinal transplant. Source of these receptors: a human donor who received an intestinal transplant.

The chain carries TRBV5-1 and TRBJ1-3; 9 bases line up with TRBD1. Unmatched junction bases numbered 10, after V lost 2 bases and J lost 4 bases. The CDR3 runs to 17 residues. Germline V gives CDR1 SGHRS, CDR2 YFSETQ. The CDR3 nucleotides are TGCGCCAGCAGCTTATCCCCGACAGGGGGGCAAGGAAACACCATATATTTT. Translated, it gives CASSLSPTGGQGNTIYF.

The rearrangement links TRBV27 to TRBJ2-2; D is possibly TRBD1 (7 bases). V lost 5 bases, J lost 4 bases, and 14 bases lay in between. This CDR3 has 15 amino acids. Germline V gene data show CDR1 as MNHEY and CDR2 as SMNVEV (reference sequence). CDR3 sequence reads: CASSPSGGRTGELFF. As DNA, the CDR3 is TGTGCCAGCAGTCCCTCAGGGGGGCGCACCGGGGAGCTGTTTTTT.

Here the CDR3 DNA reads TGCGCCAGCAGCCAAGAGTCCCTTAGCGGGAGGGCCTACAATGAGCAGTTCTTC. This codes for CASSQESLSGRAYNEQFF. The chain joins TRBV4-1 to TRBJ2-1; 11 bases line up with TRBD2. The ends lost 0 bases at V and 2 bases at J; junction bases unmatched: 6. Germline V gene data show CDR1 as MGHRA and CDR2 as YSYEKL. The CDR3 is 18 amino acids.

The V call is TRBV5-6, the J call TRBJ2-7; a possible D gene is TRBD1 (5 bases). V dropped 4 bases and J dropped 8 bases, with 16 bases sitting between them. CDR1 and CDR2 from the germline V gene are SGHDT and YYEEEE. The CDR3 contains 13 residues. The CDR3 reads CASSHRTAGQQYF. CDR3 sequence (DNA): TGTGCCAGCAGCCACAGGACCGCCGGTCAGCAGTACTTC.

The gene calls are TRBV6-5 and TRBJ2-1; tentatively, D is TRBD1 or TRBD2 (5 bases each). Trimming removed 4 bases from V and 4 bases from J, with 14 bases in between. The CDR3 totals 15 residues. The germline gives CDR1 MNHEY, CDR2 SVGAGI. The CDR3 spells CASSSWDGRYNEQFF. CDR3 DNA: TGTGCCAGCAGTTCCTGGGACGGACGATACAATGAGCAGTTCTTC.

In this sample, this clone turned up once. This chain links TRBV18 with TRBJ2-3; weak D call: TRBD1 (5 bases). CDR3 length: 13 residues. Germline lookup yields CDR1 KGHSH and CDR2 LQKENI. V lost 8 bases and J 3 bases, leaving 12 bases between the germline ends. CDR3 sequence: CASTGTQTDTQYF. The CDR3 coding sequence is TGTGCCAGCACAGGTACACAGACAGATACGCAGTATTTT.

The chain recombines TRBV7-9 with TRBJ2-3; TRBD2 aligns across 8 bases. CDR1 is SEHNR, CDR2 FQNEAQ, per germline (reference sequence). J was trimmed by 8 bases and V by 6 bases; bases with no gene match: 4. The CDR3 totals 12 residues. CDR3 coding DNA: TGTGCCAGCAGTCGCAGCGGGAGTACGCAGTATTTT. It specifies CASSRSGSTQYF. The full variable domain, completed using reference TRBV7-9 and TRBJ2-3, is DTGVSQNPRHKITKRGQNVTFRCDPISEHNRLYWYRQTLGQGPEFLTYFQNEAQLEKSRLLSDRFSAERPKGSFSTLEIQRTEQGDSAMYLCASSRSGSTQYFGPGTRLTVL.

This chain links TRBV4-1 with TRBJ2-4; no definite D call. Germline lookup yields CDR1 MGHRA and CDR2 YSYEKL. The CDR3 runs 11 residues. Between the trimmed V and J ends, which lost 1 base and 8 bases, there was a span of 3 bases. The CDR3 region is CASSQGYIQYF. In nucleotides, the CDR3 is TGCGCCAGCAGCCAAGGGTACATTCAGTACTTC.

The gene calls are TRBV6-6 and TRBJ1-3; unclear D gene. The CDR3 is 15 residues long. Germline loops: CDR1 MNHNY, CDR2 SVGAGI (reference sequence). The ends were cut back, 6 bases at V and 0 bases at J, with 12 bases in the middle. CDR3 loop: CASRRTHSSGNTIYF. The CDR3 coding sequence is TGTGCCAGCAGACGGACTCACAGCTCTGGAAACACCATATATTTT.

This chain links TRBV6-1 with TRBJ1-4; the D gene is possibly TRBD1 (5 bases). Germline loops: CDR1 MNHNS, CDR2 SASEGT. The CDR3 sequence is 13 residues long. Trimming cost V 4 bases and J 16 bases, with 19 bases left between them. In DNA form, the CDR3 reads TGTGCCAGCAGTGGAGTAGTATCGGCAGGGCCGTTTTTT. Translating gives CASSGVVSAGPFF.

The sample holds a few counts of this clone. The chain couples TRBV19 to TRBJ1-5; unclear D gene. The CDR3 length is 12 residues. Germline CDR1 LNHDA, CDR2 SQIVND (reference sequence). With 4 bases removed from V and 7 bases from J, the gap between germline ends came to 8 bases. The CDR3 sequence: CASSRREQPQHF. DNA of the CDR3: TGTGCCAGTAGTAGGAGGGAGCAGCCCCAGCATTTT.

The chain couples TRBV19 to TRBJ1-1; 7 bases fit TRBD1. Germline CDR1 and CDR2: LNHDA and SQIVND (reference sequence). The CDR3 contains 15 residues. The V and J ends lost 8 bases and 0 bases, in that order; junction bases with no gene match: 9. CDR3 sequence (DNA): TGTGCCAGTCCCCTCCGACAGGGCATGAACACTGAAGCTTTCTTT. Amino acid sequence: CASPLRQGMNTEAFF.

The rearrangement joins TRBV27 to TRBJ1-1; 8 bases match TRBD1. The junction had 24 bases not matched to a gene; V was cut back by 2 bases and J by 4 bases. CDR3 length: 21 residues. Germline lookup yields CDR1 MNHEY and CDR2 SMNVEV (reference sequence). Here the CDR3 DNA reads TGTGCCAGCAGTTTAGCCTCGGTCTGGACAGGGCATCGGAAGGGCATCACTGAAGCTTTCTTT. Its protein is CASSLASVWTGHRKGITEAFF.

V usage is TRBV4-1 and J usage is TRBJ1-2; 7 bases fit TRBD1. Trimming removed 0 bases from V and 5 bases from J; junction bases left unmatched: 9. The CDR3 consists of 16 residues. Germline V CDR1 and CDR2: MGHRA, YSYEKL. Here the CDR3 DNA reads TGCGCCAGCAGCCAAGATTTAACAGGGGTGACGTATGGCTACACCTTC. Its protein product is CASSQDLTGVTYGYTF.

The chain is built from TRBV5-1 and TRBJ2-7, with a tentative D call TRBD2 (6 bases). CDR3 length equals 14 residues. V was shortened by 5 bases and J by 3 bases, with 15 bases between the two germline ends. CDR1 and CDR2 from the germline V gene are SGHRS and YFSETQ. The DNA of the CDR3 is TGCGCCAGCAGGAAACAGGAGGGCTACTACGAGCAGTACTTC. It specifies CASRKQEGYYEQYF.

As DNA, the CDR3 is TGTGCCAGTGCTACAGGGAATTCACCCCTCCACTTT. Its translation: CASATGNSPLHF. V and J are TRBV9 and TRBJ1-6; D may be TRBD1 (6 bases). CDR3 size: 12 residues. CDR1 and CDR2 from the germline V gene are SGDLS and YYNGEE. Trimming took 8 bases from V and 7 from J, leaving 10 bases between them.

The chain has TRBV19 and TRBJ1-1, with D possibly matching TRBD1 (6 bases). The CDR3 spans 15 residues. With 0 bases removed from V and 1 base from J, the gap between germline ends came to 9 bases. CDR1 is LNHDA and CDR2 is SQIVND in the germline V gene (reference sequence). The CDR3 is CASSIEPGQNTEAFF. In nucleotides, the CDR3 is TGTGCCAGTAGTATAGAACCGGGACAGAACACTGAAGCTTTCTTT.

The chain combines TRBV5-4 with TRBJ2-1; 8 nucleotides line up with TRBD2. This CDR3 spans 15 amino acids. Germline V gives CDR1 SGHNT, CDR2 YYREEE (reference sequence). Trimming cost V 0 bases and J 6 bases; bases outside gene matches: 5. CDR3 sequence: CASSLAGAGGNEQFF. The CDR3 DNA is TGTGCCAGCAGCTTGGCCGGGGCGGGGGGCAATGAGCAGTTCTTC.

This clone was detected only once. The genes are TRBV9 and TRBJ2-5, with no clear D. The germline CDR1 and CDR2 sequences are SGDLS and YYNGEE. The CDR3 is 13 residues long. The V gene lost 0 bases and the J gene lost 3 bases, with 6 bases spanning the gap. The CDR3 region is CASSVGNKETQYF. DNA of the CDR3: TGTGCCAGCAGCGTAGGGAATAAAGAGACCCAGTACTTC. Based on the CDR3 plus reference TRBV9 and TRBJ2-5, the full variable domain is DSGVTQTPKHLITATGQRVTLRCSPRSGDLSVYWYQQSLDQGLQFLIQYYNGEERAKGNILERFSAQQFPDLHSELNLSSLELGDSALYFCASSVGNKETQYFGPGTRLLVL.

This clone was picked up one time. The CDR3 protein is CASSEIGPYQPLHF. CDR3 coding DNA: TGTGCCAGCAGTGAAATTGGCCCCTATCAACCCCTCCACTTT. The chain uses TRBV6-1 and TRBJ1-6, with no clear D. Trimming left V 2 bases short and J 12 bases short, with 14 bases between. Germline assignment: CDR1 MNHNS and CDR2 SASEGT. The CDR3 consists of 14 residues.

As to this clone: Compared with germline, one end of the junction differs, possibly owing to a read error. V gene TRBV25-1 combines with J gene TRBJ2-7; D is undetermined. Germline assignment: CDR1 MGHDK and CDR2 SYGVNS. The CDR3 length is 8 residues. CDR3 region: CASSETPF. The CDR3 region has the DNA TGTGCCAGCAGTGAAACACCCTTC.

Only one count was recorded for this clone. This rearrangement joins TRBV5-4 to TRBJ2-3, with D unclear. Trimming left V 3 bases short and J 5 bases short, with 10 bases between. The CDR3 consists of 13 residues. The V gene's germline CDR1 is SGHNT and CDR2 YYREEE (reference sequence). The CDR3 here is CASSSGSLDTQYF. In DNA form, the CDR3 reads TGTGCCAGCAGCTCAGGCAGCCTAGATACGCAGTATTTT.

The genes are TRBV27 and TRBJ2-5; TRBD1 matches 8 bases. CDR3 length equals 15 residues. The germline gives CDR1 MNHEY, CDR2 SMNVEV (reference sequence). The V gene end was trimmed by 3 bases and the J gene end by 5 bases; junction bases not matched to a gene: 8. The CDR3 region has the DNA TGTGCCAGCAGTTTGTCCCAGGGGGCCGGGGAGACCCAGTACTTC. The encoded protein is CASSLSQGAGETQYF.

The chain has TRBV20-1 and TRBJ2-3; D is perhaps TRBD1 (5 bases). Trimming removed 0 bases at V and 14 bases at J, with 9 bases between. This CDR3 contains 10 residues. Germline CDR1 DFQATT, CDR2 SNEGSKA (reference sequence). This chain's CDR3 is CSARDRDPYF. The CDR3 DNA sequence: TGCAGTGCTAGAGACAGGGATCCGTATTTT.

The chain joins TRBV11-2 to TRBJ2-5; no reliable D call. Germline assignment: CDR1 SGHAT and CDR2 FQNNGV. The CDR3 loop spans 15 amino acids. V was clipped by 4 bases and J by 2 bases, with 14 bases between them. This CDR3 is CASSSNPSVQETQYF. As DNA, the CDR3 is TGTGCCAGCAGCTCCAATCCGAGCGTGCAAGAGACCCAGTACTTC.